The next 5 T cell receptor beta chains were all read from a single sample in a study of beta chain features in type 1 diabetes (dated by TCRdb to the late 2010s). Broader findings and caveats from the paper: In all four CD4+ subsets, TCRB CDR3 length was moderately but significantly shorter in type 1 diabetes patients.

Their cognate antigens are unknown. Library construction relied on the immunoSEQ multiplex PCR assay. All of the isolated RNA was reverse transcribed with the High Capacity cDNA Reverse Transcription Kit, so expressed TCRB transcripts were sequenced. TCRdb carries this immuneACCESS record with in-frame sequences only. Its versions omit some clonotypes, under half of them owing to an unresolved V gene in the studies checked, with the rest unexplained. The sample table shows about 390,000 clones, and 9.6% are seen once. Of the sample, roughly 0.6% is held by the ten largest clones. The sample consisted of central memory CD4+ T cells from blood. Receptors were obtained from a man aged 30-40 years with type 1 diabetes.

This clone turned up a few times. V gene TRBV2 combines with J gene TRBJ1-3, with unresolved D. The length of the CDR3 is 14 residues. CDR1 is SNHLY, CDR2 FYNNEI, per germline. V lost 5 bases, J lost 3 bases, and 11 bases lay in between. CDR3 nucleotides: TGTGCCAGCAGTAAGCAGGCGGGTGGAAACACCATATATTTT. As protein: CASSKQAGGNTIYF.

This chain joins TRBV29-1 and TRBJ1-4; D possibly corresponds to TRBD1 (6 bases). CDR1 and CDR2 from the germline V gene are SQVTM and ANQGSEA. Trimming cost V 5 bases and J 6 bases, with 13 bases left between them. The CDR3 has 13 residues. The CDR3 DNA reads TGCAGCGTTACCGGGGACAATTATGAAAAACTGTTTTTT. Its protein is CSVTGDNYEKLFF.

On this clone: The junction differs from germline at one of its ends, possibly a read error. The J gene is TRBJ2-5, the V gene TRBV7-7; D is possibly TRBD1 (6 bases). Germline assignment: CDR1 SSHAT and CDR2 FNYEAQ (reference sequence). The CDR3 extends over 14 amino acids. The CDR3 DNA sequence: TGTGCTAGCAGCCGTTCAGGGGTCGCGGAGACCCAGTACTTC. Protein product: CASSRSGVAETQYF.

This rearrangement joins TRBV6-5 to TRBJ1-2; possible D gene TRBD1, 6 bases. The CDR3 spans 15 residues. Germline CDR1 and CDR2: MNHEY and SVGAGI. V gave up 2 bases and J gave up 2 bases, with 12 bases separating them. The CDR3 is CASSYRGGRNYGYTF. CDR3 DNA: TGTGCCAGCAGTTACCGCGGGGGCCGGAACTATGGCTACACCTTC.

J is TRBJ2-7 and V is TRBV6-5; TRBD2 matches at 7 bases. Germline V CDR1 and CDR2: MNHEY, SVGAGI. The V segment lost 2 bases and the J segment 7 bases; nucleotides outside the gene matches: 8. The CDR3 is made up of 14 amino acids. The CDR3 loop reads CASSYRAGVNEQYF. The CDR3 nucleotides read TGTGCCAGCAGTTACCGGGCGGGAGTTAATGAGCAGTACTTC.